This T cell receptor (beta chain) derives from a study of blood T cell repertoires in COVID-19. The overall study: Nucleic acid was either cDNA or gDNA, and it came from T cells, B-cell-depleted T cells, or PBMCs.

The CDR3 length is 12 residues. Germline CDR1 reads MNHEY; CDR2 reads SVGEGT. This clone was observed a handful of times. The junction and the germline gene differ at one end; a read error may be behind it. The data were produced by immunoSEQ multiplex PCR, yet TCRdb's version contains in-frame clones alone and is incomplete. The table shows around 99,000 clones, with 84% occurring only once. Input material: peripheral blood. The V call is TRBV6-2 or TRBV6-3, the J call TRBJ2-5; a possible D gene is TRBD2 (5 bases). This clonotype was sampled from an elderly woman with active or convalescent COVID-19. The CDR3 sequence: CASSYSKAGRDF. For the CDR3, the DNA is TGTGCCAGCAGTTACTCGAAGGCGGGCCGGGACTTC.